This T cell receptor beta chain comes out of a study of shared clonotypes between healthy human individuals. Study context: A few men and two women, aged 18 to 49, were donors. Study results and limitations: Relative to clonotypes present in all four donors, those not shared had lower generation probabilities.

Naive CD4+ cells were CD45RA-selected; the remaining cells were memory. Germline lookup yields CDR1 SGHRS and CDR2 YFSETQ. The trim removed 2 bases at V and 4 bases at J, leaving 10 bases unmatched. The CDR3 is 17 residues long. As regards this clone: Antigen unknown.

TCRdb keeps only in-frame clones here, not all; method: immunoSEQ multiplex PCR. The sample carries some 1.1 million clones, approximately 80% recorded once. The rearrangement joins TRBV5-1 to TRBJ2-3; 10 bases map to TRBD2. This receptor was taken from a man aged 18 to 29 in good health. Some clones in this sample may be carry-over from other donors' samples. The sequenced sample was memory CD4+ T cells from PBMCs. As for subset: CD45RA-negative fraction. The DNA for the CDR3 is TGCGCCAGCAGCTTTACAGCGGGAGGGCCTATGTCAGATACGCAGTATTTT. It encodes CASSFTAGGPMSDTQYF.